There are a few counts of the clone carrying this T cell receptor beta chain. Sequencing used immunoSEQ multiplex PCR; TCRdb keeps in-frame clones, though not all of them. Altogether roughly 31,000 clones are present, roughly nine tenths being singletons, with the ten largest covering 16%. The ends were cut back, 2 bases at V and 8 bases at J, with 21 bases in the middle. In germline, CDR1 is SGHAT, CDR2 FQNNGV. The CDR3 is 17 amino acids. The entry originates in a study of blood T cell repertoires in COVID-19. Whole-study context: The samples span acute and convalescent COVID-19 from the United States, Italy and Spain. From T cells, B-cell-depleted T cells, or PBMCs came the material, which was cDNA or gDNA.

The rearrangement links TRBV11-2 to TRBJ1-4; D is ambiguous. This sequence originates from a man aged 80 or over with acute or convalescent COVID-19. Sequenced input: peripheral blood. CDR3 bases: TGTGCCAGCAGCTTACCCATTCGGGGTGGCTATAGCGAAAAACTGTTTTTT. Translation: CASSLPIRGGYSEKLFF.